Sequencing of this T cell receptor (beta chain) was carried out in a study of siplizumab effects on memory and regulatory T cells. TCRdb keeps only in-frame clones here, not all; method: immunoSEQ multiplex PCR. The table shows tens of thousands of clones, with around 98% occurring only once. Whole-study results and caveats: Roughly 75-97% of proliferating CD4+ or CD8+ clones lacked a naive or memory phenotype that could be assigned. Naive T cells seemed more diverse than memory cells and seemed major alloresponse contributors.

This clone was recorded a few times. Antigen specificity is unknown. The germline CDR1 and CDR2 sequences are LNHNV and YYDKDF (reference sequence). The V end lost 0 bases, the J end lost 6 bases, and 14 bases lay between the germline ends. This CDR3 region has 15 residues. The origin of this receptor is a human donor in good health. The specimen was naive CD8+ T cells sorted from blood. V gene TRBV15 combines with J gene TRBJ1-1; no reliable D call. The CDR3 DNA follows: TGTGCCACCAGCAGAGATCGGACGGTGTGGTCTGAAGCTTTCTTT. Translation gives CATSRDRTVWSEAFF.